This T cell receptor beta chain was found in a study of graft-versus-host responses after intestinal transplantation. About the research overall: Transplants were multivisceral, liver-intestinal, or isolated intestinal. Each patient got anti-thymocyte globulin induction, then tacrolimus and steroids for roughly 3 years. Overall study results and limits: After transplant, early declines in HvG clones were associated with peak levels of circulating GvH clones. Elevated graft-versus-host to host-versus-graft clonal ratios in allografts were recorded for patients with graft-donor T cell macrochimerism.

The CDR3 covers 13 residues. The germline V gene encodes CDR1 LNHNV and CDR2 YYDKDF (reference sequence). The V end was cut by 0 bases, the J end by 5 bases, with 7 bases between. This clone was seen only once. Its specificity is unknown. The method was immunoSEQ multiplex PCR; TCRdb's version includes in-frame clones alone and lacks a portion of them. The sample holds 90,000 to 150,000 clones, roughly 96% seen once. This chain links TRBV15 with TRBJ1-2, with D uncertain. This sequence was found in a human donor who received an intestinal transplant. Specimen: unstimulated CD8+ T cells sorted from spleen or lymph node cells, collected before intestinal transplant. The CDR3 protein is CATSRDGLYGYTF. CDR3 bases: TGTGCCACCAGCAGAGATGGGCTTTATGGCTACACCTTC.